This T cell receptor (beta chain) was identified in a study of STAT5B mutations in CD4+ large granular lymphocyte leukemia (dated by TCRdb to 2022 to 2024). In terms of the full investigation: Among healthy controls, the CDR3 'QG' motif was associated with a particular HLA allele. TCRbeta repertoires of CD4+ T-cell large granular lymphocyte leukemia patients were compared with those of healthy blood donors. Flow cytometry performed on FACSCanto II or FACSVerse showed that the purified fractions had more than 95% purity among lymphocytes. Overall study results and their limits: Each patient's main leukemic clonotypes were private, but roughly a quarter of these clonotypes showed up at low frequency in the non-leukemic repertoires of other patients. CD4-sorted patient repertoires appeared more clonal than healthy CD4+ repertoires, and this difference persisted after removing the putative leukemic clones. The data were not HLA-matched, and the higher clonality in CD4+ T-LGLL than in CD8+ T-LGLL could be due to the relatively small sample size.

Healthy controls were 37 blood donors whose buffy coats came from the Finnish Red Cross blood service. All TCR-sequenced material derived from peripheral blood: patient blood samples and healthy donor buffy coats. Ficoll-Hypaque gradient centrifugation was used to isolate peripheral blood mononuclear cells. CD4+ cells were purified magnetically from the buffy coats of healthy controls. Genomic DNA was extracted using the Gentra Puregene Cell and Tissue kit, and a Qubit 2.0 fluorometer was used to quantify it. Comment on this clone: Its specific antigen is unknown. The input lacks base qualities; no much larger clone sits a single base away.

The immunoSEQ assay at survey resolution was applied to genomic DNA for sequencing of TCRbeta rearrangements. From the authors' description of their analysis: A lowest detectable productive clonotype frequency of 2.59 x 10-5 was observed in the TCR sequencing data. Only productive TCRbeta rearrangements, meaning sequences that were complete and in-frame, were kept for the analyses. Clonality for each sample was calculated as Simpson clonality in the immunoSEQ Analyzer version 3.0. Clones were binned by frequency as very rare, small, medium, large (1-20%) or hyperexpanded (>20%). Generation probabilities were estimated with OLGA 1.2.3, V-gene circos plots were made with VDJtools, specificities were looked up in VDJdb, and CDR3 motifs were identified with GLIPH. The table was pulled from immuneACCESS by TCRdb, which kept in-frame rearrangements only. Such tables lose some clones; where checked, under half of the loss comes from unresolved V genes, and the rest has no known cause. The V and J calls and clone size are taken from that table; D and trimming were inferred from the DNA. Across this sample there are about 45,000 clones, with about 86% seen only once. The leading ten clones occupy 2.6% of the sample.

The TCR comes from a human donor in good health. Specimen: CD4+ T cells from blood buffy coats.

DNA sequence: TGTGCCAGCAGTGATGGAGGGGTCATTAGGAATGAGCAGTTCTTC. This codes for CASSDGGVIRNEQFF. The chain links TRBV2 with TRBJ2-1; the D gene is perhaps TRBD2, from 6 matching bases. The germline V gene yields SNHLY for CDR1 and FYNNEI for CDR2. From its cysteine to its phenylalanine, the CDR3 spans 15 amino acids. Only the CDR3 DNA is retained, 45 bases long and in frame from the first base. V was cut back by 3 bases and J by 7 bases, leaving a gap of 16 bases between them.